The 20 T cell receptor beta chains reported below all come from one sample, sequenced in a study of blood T cell repertoires in COVID-19 (TCRdb year 2020). The receptor library was made with the immunoSEQ multiplex PCR assay. Sourced from immuneACCESS, this table was stored by TCRdb with only in-frame sequences that have V and J called. A share of the clones is absent; for the studies checked, an unresolved V gene accounts for under half, and the remainder has no known explanation. Here the sample has under 150,000 clones; about 85% occur a single time. The top ten clonotypes cover approximately 40% of the sample. The source material was peripheral blood. These receptors were collected from a human donor in a cohort sampled during active COVID-19.

This chain joins TRBV6-6 and TRBJ1-5, with D perhaps TRBD1 (5 bases). V was cut by 7 bases and J by 7 bases, with 11 bases left in between. The CDR3 extends over 12 amino acids. Germline loops: CDR1 MNHNY, CDR2 SVGAGI (reference sequence). The CDR3 sequence: CASTWGDQPQHF. The CDR3 DNA sequence: TGTGCCAGCACCTGGGGGGACCAGCCCCAGCATTTT.

This sequence joins TRBV27 and TRBJ2-3, with 12 bases aligning to TRBD2. The CDR3 is 15 amino acids. Trimming cost V 7 bases and J 4 bases; bases outside gene matches: 6. Germline assignment: CDR1 MNHEY and CDR2 SMNVEV (reference sequence). As DNA, the CDR3 is TGTGCCAGCAACCTAGCGGGGGGGCCCGCAGATACGCAGTATTTT. Protein sequence: CASNLAGGPADTQYF.

The chain recombines TRBV7-2 with TRBJ2-1; D uncertain. V was clipped by 8 bases and J by 4 bases, with 15 bases between them. The CDR3 is 14 residues long. The germline CDR1 and CDR2 sequences are SGHTA and FQGNSA. The CDR3 region is CASGSPLGYNEQFF. CDR3 sequence (DNA): TGTGCCAGCGGCTCCCCCCTAGGATACAATGAGCAGTTCTTC.

This chain connects TRBV19 to TRBJ2-5; 7 bases are a match to TRBD2. V was pared by 1 base and J by 2 bases, with 1 base of the junction left unmatched. There are 14 residues in the CDR3. Germline V gene lookup returns CDR1 LNHDA and CDR2 SQIVND (reference sequence). The chain's CDR3 is CASSIVGGQETQYF. For the CDR3, the DNA is TGTGCCAGTAGTATAGTGGGGGGGCAAGAGACCCAGTACTTC.

This clone showed up just a few times. The chain joins TRBV19 to TRBJ2-2; 7 bases agree with TRBD1. J gave up 3 bases and V 4 bases, and 11 bases lay outside the gene matches. The CDR3 extends over 17 amino acids. Germline assignment: CDR1 LNHDA and CDR2 SQIVND (reference sequence). The CDR3 sequence is CASSTPDRVLDTGELFF. The DNA of the CDR3 is TGTGCCAGTAGTACGCCAGACAGGGTCCTCGACACCGGGGAGCTGTTTTTT.

This chain uses TRBV4-3 with TRBJ1-4; maybe TRBD1 (5 bases). V shed 2 bases and J shed 12 bases, with 19 bases lying between them. Per germline, CDR1 LGHNA and CDR2 YSLEER. There are 15 residues in the CDR3. Here the CDR3 DNA reads TGCGCCAGCAGCCAACAAACAGTCTTTGGAGGGGAACTGTTTTTT. It encodes CASSQQTVFGGELFF.

The chain recombines TRBV7-6 with TRBJ2-5, with 7 bases identical to TRBD2. V gave up 0 bases and J gave up 5 bases; unmatched junction bases: 9. The CDR3 sequence is 16 residues long. The germline V gene has CDR1 SGHVS and CDR2 FNYEAQ. The DNA for the CDR3 is TGTGCCAGCAGCTTAGCGCATGGCGGGGGTTGGGAGACCCAGTACTTC. Translated, it gives CASSLAHGGGWETQYF. Using reference TRBV7-6 and TRBJ2-5 for the parts outside the CDR3, the full variable domain is GAGVSQSPRYKVTKRGQDVALRCDPISGHVSLYWYRQALGQGPEFLTYFNYEAQQDKSGLPNDRFSAERPEGSISTLTIQRTEQRDSAMYRCASSLAHGGGWETQYFGPGTRLLVL.

The J gene is TRBJ1-5, the V gene TRBV19; no firm D call. Germline V gives CDR1 LNHDA, CDR2 SQIVND (reference sequence). CDR3 length equals 14 residues. V lost 7 bases and J lost 7, with 17 bases in between. CDR3 bases: TGTGCCAGTACCGATAGCGGGGTGGGCCAGCCCCAGCATTTT. Its protein product is CASTDSGVGQPQHF.

The chain has TRBV2 and TRBJ1-3; no firm D call. Germline lookup yields CDR1 SNHLY and CDR2 FYNNEI. This CDR3 is 17 amino acids long. Deletions cut 4 bases from V and 0 bases from J, with 16 bases between. The DNA for the CDR3 is TGTGCCAGCAGTGTTGAGGGCACTCTCTTCTCTGGAAACACCATATATTTT. Its protein product is CASSVEGTLFSGNTIYF.

Only one count was recorded for this clone. The chain has TRBV7-8 and TRBJ1-5; no reliable D call. The CDR3 has 15 amino acids. Germline V lookup: CDR1 SGHVS, CDR2 FQNEAQ. Trimming removed 3 bases from V and 1 base from J, with 10 bases in between. In nucleotides, the CDR3 is TGTGCCAGCAGCTTGCCCGGCGGGAGCAATCAGCCCCAGCATTTT. As protein: CASSLPGGSNQPQHF. Full variable domain (outside the CDR3, taken from reference TRBV7-8 and TRBJ1-5): GAGVSQSPRYKVAKRGQDVALRCDPISGHVSLFWYQQALGQGPEFLTYFQNEAQLDKSGLPSDRFFAERPEGSVSTLKIQRTQQEDSAVYLCASSLPGGSNQPQHFGDGTRLSIL.

The chain recombines TRBV5-8 with TRBJ1-3, with unresolved D. V lost 2 bases and J lost 2, with 14 bases in between. CDR1 is SGHTS and CDR2 is YDEGEE in the germline V gene. This CDR3 contains 16 residues. The CDR3 bases are TGTGCCAGCAGCTTTGGCGGAGCAAGAACTGGAAACACCATATATTTT. Its protein product is CASSFGGARTGNTIYF.

The chain has TRBV9 and TRBJ1-3; D gene uncertain. Trimming cost V 5 bases and J 2 bases, with 14 bases left between them. CDR1 and CDR2 (germline): SGDLS, YYNGEE. This CDR3 spans 15 amino acids. The CDR3 spells CASSEGSTAGNTIYF. DNA for the CDR3: TGTGCCAGCAGTGAGGGCTCTACAGCTGGAAACACCATATATTTT.

The J gene is TRBJ1-2, the V gene TRBV4-2; TRBD1 is a possible D gene (6 bases). The length of the CDR3 is 13 residues. V was trimmed by 7 bases and J by 5 bases, leaving 14 bases between them. Germline CDR1 reads LGHNA; CDR2 reads YNFKEQ. The CDR3 bases are TGTGCCAGCATGCAGGACAGTGGGTATGGCTACACCTTC. It codes for CASMQDSGYGYTF.

V and J are TRBV4-3 and TRBJ2-3, with TRBD1 matching 9 bases. Trimming at V came to 1 base and at J to 1 base, leaving 3 bases not matched to a gene. CDR1 is LGHNA and CDR2 is YSLEER in the germline V gene. CDR3 length: 16 residues. The CDR3 sequence: CASSQARTGGTDTQYF. CDR3 bases: TGCGCCAGCAGCCAAGCCCGGACAGGGGGCACAGATACGCAGTATTTT.

The chain couples TRBV7-2 to TRBJ1-3, with TRBD1 as a possible D gene (5 bases). The ends were cut back, 4 bases at V and 4 bases at J, with 11 bases in the middle. CDR3 length: 14 residues. CDR1 and CDR2 from the germline V gene are SGHTA and FQGNSA. DNA for the CDR3: TGTGCCAGCAGCTCGCCGGGGGAAGGAAACACCATATATTTT. The encoded protein is CASSSPGEGNTIYF.

V usage is TRBV6-1 and J usage is TRBJ1-6, with unresolved D. Per germline, CDR1 MNHNS and CDR2 SASEGT. V dropped 4 bases and J dropped 0 bases, with 13 bases sitting between them. CDR3 length: 17 amino acids. CDR3 region: CASSAGPGSSYNSPLHF. CDR3 in DNA: TGTGCCAGCAGTGCAGGACCGGGGAGCTCCTATAATTCACCCCTCCACTTT.

The chain uses TRBV28 and TRBJ2-6, with D possibly being TRBD1 (6 bases). Trimming removed 10 bases at V and 0 bases at J, with 16 bases between. This CDR3 region has 16 residues. Germline assignment: CDR1 MDHEN and CDR2 SYDVKM. The CDR3 loop reads CAIPAGADSGANVLTF. The CDR3 coding sequence is TGTGCCATCCCGGCAGGGGCGGACTCTGGGGCCAACGTCCTGACTTTC.

The chain has TRBV3-1 (or the pseudogene TRBV3-2) and TRBJ1-3; D not resolved. CDR1 is LGHDT and CDR2 is YNNKEL in the germline V gene (reference sequence). The CDR3 is made up of 13 amino acids. Trimming left V 1 base short and J 4 bases short, with 5 bases between. In DNA form, the CDR3 reads TGTGCCAGCAGCCAAGTACGGGGAAACACCATATATTTT. This gives the protein CASSQVRGNTIYF.

The V gene is TRBV7-2, the J gene TRBJ1-5; TRBD1 is a possible D gene (5 bases). V shed 1 base and J shed 3 bases, with 10 bases lying between them. Germline V gene sequence: CDR1 SGHTA, CDR2 FQGNSA. This CDR3 is 15 amino acids long. The CDR3 sequence is CASSLEDNNNQPQHF. CDR3 coding DNA: TGTGCCAGCAGCTTAGAGGACAACAACAATCAGCCCCAGCATTTT. Looking up the rest from reference TRBV7-2 and TRBJ1-5 gives the full variable domain: GAGVSQSPSNKVTEKGKDVELRCDPISGHTALYWYRQSLGQGLEFLIYFQGNSAPDKSGLPSDRFSAERTGGSVSTLTIQRTQQEDSAVYLCASSLEDNNNQPQHFGDGTRLSIL.

This chain uses TRBV18 with TRBJ2-1; weak D call: TRBD2 (6 bases). Germline CDR1 reads KGHSH; CDR2 reads LQKENI. The ends were cut back, 3 bases at V and 3 bases at J, with 12 bases in the middle. CDR3 length equals 15 residues. The CDR3 here is CASSPYGGLYNEQFF. In nucleotides, the CDR3 is TGTGCCAGCTCACCTTACGGGGGTCTCTACAATGAGCAGTTCTTC.